These 10 T cell receptor beta chains originate from one sample sequenced in a study of T cell changes during pregnancy in multiple sclerosis. Produced via immunoSEQ multiplex PCR; TCRdb's table is partial and in-frame only. The sample consists of under 40,000 clones, approximately 90% of them appearing once. The starting material was CD4+ T cells from peripheral blood mononuclear cells, obtained in the third trimester of pregnancy. These receptors were taken from a female donor in good health, enrolled as a control in a pregnancy study.

The chain couples TRBV2 to TRBJ2-7, with TRBD1 as a possible D gene (6 bases). Trimming took off 6 bases at V and 6 bases at J, with 15 bases between the two ends. Germline lookup yields CDR1 SNHLY and CDR2 FYNNEI. This CDR3 spans 13 amino acids. This CDR3 reads CASSARTVSEQYF. In DNA, the CDR3 is TGTGCCAGCAGCGCTCGGACAGTTTCCGAGCAGTACTTC.

The chain uses TRBV9 and TRBJ2-5, with 7 bases aligning to TRBD2. The CDR3 length is 15 residues. The germline V gene has CDR1 SGDLS and CDR2 YYNGEE. V was pared by 0 bases and J by 5 bases, with 7 bases of the junction left unmatched. CDR3: CASSVATAGAETQYF. The CDR3 nucleotides read TGTGCCAGCAGCGTAGCTACGGCGGGAGCTGAGACCCAGTACTTC.

The rearrangement joins TRBV5-1 to TRBJ1-2, with 10 nucleotides matching TRBD1. Germline-derived CDR1 and CDR2 are SGHRS and YFSETQ. The CDR3 runs 14 residues. The trim removed 4 bases at V and 4 bases at J, leaving 4 bases unmatched. In DNA form, the CDR3 reads TGCGCCAGCAGCGTGACAGGGGGCGTCTATGGCTACACCTTC. This translates into CASSVTGGVYGYTF.

The rearrangement uses TRBV19 and TRBJ2-6, with no clear D. The CDR3 runs to 14 residues. Germline values: CDR1 LNHDA, CDR2 SQIVND (reference sequence). V lost 7 bases and J lost 2, with 9 bases in between. CDR3 loop: CASTPLPGANVLTF. DNA for the CDR3: TGTGCCAGTACCCCCCTCCCTGGGGCCAACGTCCTGACTTTC.

V is TRBV6-1 and J is TRBJ1-1; perhaps TRBD1 as D (5 bases). This CDR3 contains 14 residues. The V and J ends lost 2 bases and 2 bases respectively, with 9 bases between them. Looked up from germline, CDR1 is MNHNS and CDR2 is SASEGT. The CDR3 loop is CASSEHRTNTEAFF. In DNA, the CDR3 is TGTGCCAGCAGTGAACACAGGACCAACACTGAAGCTTTCTTT.

The chain couples TRBV6-1 to TRBJ1-4; 9 positions agree with TRBD1. With V trimmed by 8 bases and J by 8 bases, 12 bases remained unmatched. The CDR3 spans 15 residues. Germline CDR1 is MNHNS and CDR2 is SASEGT. CDR3 sequence (DNA): TGTGCCAGCGCCAGACCCGGGACAGGGAAGGAAAAACTGTTTTTT. As protein: CASARPGTGKEKLFF.

CDR3 region: CASSLYETQYF. The CDR3 DNA follows: TGCGCCAGCAGCTTGTATGAGACCCAGTACTTC. This chain connects TRBV5-1 to TRBJ2-5; D remains unclear. Looked up from germline, CDR1 is SGHRS and CDR2 is YFSETQ. V dropped 1 base and J dropped 5 bases, with 3 bases sitting between them. The CDR3 loop spans 11 amino acids.

The chain employs TRBV5-1 and TRBJ2-3, with a tentative D call TRBD2 (6 bases). From germline, CDR1 is SGHRS and CDR2 YFSETQ. CDR3 length: 15 residues. Trimming stripped 0 bases from V and 5 bases from J, with 13 bases between. CDR3 sequence: CASSLAGRDLDTQYF. CDR3 DNA: TGCGCCAGCAGCTTGGCCGGCAGGGACTTAGATACGCAGTATTTT. Complete variable domain (other parts from reference TRBV5-1 and TRBJ2-3): KAGVTQTPRYLIKTRGQQVTLSCSPISGHRSVSWYQQTPGQGLQFLFEYFSETQRNKGNFPGRFSGRQFSNSRSEMNVSTLELGDSALYLCASSLAGRDLDTQYFGPGTRLTVL.

This clone was seen just once. The junction and the germline gene differ at one end; a read error may be behind it. The rearrangement uses TRBV30 and TRBJ2-5, with 11 bases lining up with TRBD1. The length of the CDR3 is 14 residues. The V gene's germline CDR1 is GTSNPN and CDR2 SVGIG (reference sequence). For the CDR3, the DNA is TGTGCCTGGAGCCGGGACAGGGGGAGAGAGACCCGGTACTTC. Translated: CAWSRDRGRETRYF.

The rearrangement uses TRBV9 and TRBJ2-7; D is unresolved. Germline V gene lookup returns CDR1 SGDLS and CDR2 YYNGEE. The V end was cut by 0 bases, the J end by 2 bases, with 15 bases between. CDR3 size: 16 residues. Here the CDR3 reads CASSVGGIDNAYEQYF. The CDR3 nucleotides are TGTGCCAGCAGCGTAGGAGGTATCGATAATGCCTACGAGCAGTACTTC.